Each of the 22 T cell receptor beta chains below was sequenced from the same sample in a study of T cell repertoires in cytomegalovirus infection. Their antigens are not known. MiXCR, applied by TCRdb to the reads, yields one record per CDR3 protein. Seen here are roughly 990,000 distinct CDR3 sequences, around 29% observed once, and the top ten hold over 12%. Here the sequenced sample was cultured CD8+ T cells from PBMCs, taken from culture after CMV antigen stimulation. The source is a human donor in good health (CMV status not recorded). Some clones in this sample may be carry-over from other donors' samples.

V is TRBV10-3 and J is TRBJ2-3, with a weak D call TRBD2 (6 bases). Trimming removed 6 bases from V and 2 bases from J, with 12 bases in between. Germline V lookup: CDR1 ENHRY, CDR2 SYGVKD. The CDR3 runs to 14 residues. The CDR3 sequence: CAIRNAGSTDTQYF. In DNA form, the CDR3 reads TGTGCCATCAGGAATGCGGGGTCCACAGATACGCAGTATTTT.

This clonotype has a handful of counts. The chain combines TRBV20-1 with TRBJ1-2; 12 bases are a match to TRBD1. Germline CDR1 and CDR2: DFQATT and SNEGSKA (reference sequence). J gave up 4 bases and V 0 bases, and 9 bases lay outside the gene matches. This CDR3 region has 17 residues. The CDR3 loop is CSARDLLGQGAFYGYTF. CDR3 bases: TGCAGTGCTAGAGATCTTTTGGGACAGGGGGCTTTCTATGGCTACACCTTC.

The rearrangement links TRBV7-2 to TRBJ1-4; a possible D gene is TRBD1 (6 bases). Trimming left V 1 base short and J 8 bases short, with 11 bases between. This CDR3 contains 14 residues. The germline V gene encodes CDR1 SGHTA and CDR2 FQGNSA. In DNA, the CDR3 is TGTGCCAGCAGCTTAGTGGGCAGGGGAGAAAAACTGTTTTTT. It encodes CASSLVGRGEKLFF.

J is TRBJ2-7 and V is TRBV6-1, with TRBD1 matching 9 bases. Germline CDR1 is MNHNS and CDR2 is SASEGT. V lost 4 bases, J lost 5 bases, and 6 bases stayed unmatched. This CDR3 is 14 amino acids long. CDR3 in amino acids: CASSGDREGHEQYV. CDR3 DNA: TGTGCCAGCAGTGGGGACAGGGAGGGCCACGAGCAGTACGTC.

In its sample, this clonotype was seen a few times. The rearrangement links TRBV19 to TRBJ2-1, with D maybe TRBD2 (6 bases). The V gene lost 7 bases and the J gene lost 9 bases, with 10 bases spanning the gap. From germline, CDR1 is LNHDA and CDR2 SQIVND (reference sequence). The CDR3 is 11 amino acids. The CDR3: CASIAVGEQFF. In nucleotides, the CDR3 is TGTGCCAGTATAGCGGTAGGTGAGCAGTTCTTC.

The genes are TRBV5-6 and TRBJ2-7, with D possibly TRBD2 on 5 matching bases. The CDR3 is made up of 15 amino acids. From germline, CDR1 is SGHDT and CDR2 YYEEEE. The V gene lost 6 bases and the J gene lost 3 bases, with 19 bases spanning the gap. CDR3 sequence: CASTPGGLLLYEQYF. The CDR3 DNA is TGTGCCAGCACCCCCGGAGGCCTCCTCCTCTACGAGCAGTACTTC.

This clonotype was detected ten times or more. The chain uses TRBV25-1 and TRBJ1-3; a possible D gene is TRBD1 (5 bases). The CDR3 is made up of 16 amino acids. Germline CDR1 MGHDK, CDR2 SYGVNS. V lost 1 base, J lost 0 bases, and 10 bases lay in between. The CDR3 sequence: CASSEWGVSSGNTIYF. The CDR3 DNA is TGTGCCAGCAGTGAATGGGGCGTAAGCTCTGGAAACACCATATATTTT.

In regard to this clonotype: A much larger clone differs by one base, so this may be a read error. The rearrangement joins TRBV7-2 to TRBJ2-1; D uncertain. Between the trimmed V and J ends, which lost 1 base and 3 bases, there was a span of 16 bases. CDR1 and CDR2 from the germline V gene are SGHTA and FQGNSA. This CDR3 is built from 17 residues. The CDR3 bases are TGTGCCAGCAGCTTAGAGTCCCTATTAAAGCGCTACAATGAGCAGTTCTTC. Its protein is CASSLESLLKRYNEQFF. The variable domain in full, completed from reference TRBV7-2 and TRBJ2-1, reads GAGVSQSPSNKVTEKGKDVELRCDPISGHTALYWYRQSLGQGLEFLIYFQGNSAPDKSGLPSDRFSAERTGGSVSTLTIQRTQQEDSAVYLCASSLESLLKRYNEQFFGPGTRLTVL.

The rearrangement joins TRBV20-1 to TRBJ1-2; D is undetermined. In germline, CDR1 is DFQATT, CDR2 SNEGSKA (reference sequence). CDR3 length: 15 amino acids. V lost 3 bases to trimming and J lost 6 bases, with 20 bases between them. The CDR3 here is CSASPQVLLIDGYTF. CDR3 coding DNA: TGCAGTGCTAGTCCCCAAGTTCTCCTGATTGATGGCTACACCTTC.

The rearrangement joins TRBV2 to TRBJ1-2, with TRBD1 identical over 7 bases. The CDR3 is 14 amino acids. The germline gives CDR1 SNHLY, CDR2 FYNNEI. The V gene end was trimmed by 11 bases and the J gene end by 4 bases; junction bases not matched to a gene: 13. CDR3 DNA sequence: TGTGCCTGCGAACAGGGGCGGGGTGCCTATGGCTACACCTTC. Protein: CACEQGRGAYGYTF.

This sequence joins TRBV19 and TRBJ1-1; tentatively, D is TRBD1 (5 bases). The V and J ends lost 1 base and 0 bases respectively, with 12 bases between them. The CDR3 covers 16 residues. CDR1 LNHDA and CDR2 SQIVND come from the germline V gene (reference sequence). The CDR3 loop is CASSIAWAGLNTEAFF. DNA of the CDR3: TGTGCCAGTAGTATAGCTTGGGCAGGGTTGAACACTGAAGCTTTCTTT.

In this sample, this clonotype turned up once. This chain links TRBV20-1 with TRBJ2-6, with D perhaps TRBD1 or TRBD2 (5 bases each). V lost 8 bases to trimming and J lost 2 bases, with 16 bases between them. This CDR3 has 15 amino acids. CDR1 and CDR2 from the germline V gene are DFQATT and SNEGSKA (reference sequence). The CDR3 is CSPRSTGPGANVLTF. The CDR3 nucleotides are TGCAGTCCACGATCGACGGGGCCTGGGGCCAACGTCCTGACTTTC.

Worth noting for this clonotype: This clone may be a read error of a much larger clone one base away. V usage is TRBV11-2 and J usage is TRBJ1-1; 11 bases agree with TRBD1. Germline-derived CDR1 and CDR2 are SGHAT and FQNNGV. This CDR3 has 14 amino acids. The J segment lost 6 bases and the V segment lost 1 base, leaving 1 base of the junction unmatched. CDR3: CASSLGTGGPEAFF. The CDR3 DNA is TGTGCCAGCAGCTTAGGGACAGGGGGCCCTGAAGCTTTCTTT.

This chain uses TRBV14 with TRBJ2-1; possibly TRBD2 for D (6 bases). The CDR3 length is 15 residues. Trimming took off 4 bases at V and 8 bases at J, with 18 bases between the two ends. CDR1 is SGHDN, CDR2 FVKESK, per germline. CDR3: CASSLETGVGYEQFF. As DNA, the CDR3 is TGTGCCAGCAGCCTCGAGACGGGGGTGGGCTATGAGCAGTTCTTC.

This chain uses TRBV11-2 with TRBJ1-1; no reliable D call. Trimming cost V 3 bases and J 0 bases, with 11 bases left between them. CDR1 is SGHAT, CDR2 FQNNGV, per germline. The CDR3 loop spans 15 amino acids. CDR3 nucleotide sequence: TGTGCCAGCAGCTTGACCCCTTCTATGAACACTGAAGCTTTCTTT. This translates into CASSLTPSMNTEAFF.

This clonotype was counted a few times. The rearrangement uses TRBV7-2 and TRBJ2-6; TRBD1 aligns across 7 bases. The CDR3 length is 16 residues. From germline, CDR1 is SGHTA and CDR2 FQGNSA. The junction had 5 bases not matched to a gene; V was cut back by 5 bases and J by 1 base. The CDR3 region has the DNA TGTGCCAGCAGCGGTCGACAGGGTTCTGGGGCCAACGTCCTGACTTTC. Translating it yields CASSGRQGSGANVLTF.

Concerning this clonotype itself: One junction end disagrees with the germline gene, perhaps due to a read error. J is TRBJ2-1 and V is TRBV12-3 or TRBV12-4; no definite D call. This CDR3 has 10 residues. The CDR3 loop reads CANSLNEQFF. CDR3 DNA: TGTGCCAACAGTCTGAATGAGCAGTTCTTC.

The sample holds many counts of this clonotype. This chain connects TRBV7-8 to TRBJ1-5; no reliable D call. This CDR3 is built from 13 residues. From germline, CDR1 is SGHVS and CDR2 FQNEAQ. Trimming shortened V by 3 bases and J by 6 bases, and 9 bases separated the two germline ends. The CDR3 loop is CASSFSKAQPQHF. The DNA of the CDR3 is TGTGCCAGCAGCTTCAGTAAAGCTCAGCCCCAGCATTTT.

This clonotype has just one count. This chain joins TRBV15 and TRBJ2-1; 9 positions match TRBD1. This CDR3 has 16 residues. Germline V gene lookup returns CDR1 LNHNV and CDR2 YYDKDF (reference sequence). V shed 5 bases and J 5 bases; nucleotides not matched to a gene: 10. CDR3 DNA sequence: TGTGCCACCAGCCCCGTTGTCCGGACAGGGGACAATGAGCAGTTCTTC. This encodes CATSPVVRTGDNEQFF.

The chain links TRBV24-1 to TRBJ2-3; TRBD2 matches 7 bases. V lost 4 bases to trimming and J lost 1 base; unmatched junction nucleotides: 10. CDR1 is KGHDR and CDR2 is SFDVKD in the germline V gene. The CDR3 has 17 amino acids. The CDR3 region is CATSDPGDREGTDTQYF. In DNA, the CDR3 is TGTGCCACCAGTGACCCTGGGGACCGGGAGGGCACAGATACGCAGTATTTT.

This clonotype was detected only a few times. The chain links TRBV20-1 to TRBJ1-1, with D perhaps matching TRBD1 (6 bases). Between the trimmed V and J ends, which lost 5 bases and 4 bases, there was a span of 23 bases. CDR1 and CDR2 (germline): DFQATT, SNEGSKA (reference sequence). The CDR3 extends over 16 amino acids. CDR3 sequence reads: CSADTGIRGAVTEAFF. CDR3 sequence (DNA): TGCAGTGCTGACACAGGGATCCGGGGGGCGGTCACTGAAGCTTTCTTT.

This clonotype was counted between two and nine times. The CDR3: CASSLTGVSNSPLHF. As DNA, the CDR3 is TGTGCCAGCAGCTTGACAGGGGTTAGTAATTCACCCCTCCACTTT. The V gene is TRBV7-9, the J gene TRBJ1-6, with 8 positions matching TRBD1. Looked up from germline, CDR1 is SEHNR and CDR2 is FQNEAQ (reference sequence). This CDR3 spans 15 amino acids. J was trimmed by 6 bases and V by 3 bases; bases with no gene match: 4.